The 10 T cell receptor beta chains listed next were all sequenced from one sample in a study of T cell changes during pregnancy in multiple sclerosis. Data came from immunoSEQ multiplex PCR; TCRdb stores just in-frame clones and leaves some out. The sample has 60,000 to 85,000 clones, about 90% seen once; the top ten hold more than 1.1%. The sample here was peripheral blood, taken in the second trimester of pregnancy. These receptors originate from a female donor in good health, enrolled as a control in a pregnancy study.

The CDR3 DNA is TGTGCCAGCAGCTTAGAAGGCGGGACTAGCAGCTACAATGAGCAGTTCTTC. Encoded protein: CASSLEGGTSSYNEQFF. The rearrangement uses TRBV7-9 and TRBJ2-1; 9 bases map to TRBD2. Losses at the gene ends were 1 base for V and 3 bases for J; bases not matched to a gene: 7. The germline CDR1 and CDR2 sequences are SEHNR and FQNEAQ (reference sequence). The CDR3 consists of 17 residues. The full variable domain, its missing parts supplied by reference TRBV7-9 and TRBJ2-1, is DTGVSQNPRHKITKRGQNVTFRCDPISEHNRLYWYRQTLGQGPEFLTYFQNEAQLEKSRLLSDRFSAERPKGSFSTLEIQRTEQGDSAMYLCASSLEGGTSSYNEQFFGPGTRLTVL.

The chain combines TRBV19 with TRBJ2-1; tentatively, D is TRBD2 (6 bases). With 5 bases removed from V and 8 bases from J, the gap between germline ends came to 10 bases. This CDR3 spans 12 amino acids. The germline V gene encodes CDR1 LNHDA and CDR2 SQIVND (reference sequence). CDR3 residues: CASSETRDEQFF. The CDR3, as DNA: TGTGCCAGTAGTGAGACTAGAGATGAGCAGTTCTTC.

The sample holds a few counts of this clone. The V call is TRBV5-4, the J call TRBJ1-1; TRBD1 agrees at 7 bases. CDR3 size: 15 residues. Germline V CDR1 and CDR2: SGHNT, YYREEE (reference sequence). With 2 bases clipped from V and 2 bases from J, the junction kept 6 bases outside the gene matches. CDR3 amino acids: CASSLVDRRNTEAFF. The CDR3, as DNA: TGTGCCAGCAGCTTAGTGGACAGGAGAAACACTGAAGCTTTCTTT.

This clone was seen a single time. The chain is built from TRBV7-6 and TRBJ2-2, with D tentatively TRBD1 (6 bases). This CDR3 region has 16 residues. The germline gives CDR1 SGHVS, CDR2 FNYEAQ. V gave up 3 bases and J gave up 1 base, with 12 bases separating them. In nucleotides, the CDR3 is TGTGCCAGCAGCTTTTCAGGGGTTTTGAACACCGGGGAGCTGTTTTTT. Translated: CASSFSGVLNTGELFF.

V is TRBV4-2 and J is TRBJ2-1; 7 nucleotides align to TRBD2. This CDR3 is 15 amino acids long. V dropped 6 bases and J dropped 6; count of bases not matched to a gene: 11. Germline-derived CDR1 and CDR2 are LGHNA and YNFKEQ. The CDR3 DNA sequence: TGTGCCAGCAGTCGGGGGACTATGGCTTCCAATGAGCAGTTCTTC. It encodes CASSRGTMASNEQFF.

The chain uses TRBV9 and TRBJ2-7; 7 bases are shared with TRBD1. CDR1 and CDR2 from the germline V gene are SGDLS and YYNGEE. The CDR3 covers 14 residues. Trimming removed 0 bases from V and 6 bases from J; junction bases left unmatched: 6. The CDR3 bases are TGTGCCAGCAGCGTAGATTCAGGGGGTGGCGAGCAGTACTTC. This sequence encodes CASSVDSGGGEQYF.

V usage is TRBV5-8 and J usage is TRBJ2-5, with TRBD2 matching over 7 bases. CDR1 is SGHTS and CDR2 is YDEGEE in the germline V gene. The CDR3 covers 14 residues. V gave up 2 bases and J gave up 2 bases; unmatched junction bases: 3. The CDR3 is CASSFRGEQETQYF. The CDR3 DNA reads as TGTGCCAGCAGCTTTCGGGGGGAACAAGAGACCCAGTACTTC.

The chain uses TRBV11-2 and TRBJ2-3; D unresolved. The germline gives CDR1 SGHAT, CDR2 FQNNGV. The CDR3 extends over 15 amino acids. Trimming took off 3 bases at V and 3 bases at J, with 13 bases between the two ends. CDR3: CASSLLTDTTDTQYF. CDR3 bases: TGTGCCAGCAGCTTGTTAACAGATACTACAGATACGCAGTATTTT.

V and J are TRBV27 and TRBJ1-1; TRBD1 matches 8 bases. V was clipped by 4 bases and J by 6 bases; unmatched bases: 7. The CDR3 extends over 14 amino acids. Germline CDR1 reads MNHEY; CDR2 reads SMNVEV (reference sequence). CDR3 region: CASSSLDRDAEAFF. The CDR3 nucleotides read TGTGCCAGCAGTTCCCTGGACAGGGACGCTGAAGCTTTCTTT.

CDR3 nucleotide sequence: TGTGCCAGTAGTTGGGAGGGGACTGAAGCTTTCTTT. Protein: CASSWEGTEAFF. The rearrangement links TRBV19 to TRBJ1-1, with D perhaps TRBD1 (5 bases). CDR3 length: 12 amino acids. CDR1 is LNHDA, CDR2 SQIVND, per germline (reference sequence). Trimming pared 5 bases from V and 5 bases from J, leaving 9 bases between.